These 18 T cell receptor beta chains originate from one sample sequenced in a study of blood T cell repertoires in COVID-19. Method: immunoSEQ multiplex PCR; TCRdb's copy keeps in-frame clones and lacks some. The repertoire holds more than 250,000 clones, about 91% seen once, with 1.5% to 2% in the top ten. Material for sequencing was peripheral blood. The receptors here all came from a woman in her twenties or thirties with COVID-19, enrolled during active disease.

This clone was detected once. The chain combines TRBV6-5 with TRBJ1-1; maybe TRBD1 (6 bases). V was trimmed by 6 bases and J by 1 base, leaving 9 bases between them. Looked up from germline, CDR1 is MNHEY and CDR2 is SVGAGI. CDR3 length: 13 residues. CDR3 residues: CASSRTANTEAFF. CDR3 coding DNA: TGTGCCAGCAGCCGGACAGCGAACACTGAAGCTTTCTTT.

The chain employs TRBV28 and TRBJ2-3, with 8 bases aligning to TRBD1. The V gene's germline CDR1 is MDHEN and CDR2 SYDVKM. The CDR3 consists of 15 residues. J was trimmed by 2 bases and V by 0 bases; bases with no gene match: 1. The CDR3 nucleotides are TGTGCCAGCAGTTTATGGGACAGGGACACAGATACGCAGTATTTT. Translating gives CASSLWDRDTDTQYF. The full variable domain, with the rest looked up from reference TRBV28 and TRBJ2-3, is DVKVTQSSRYLVKRTGEKVFLECVQDMDHENMFWYRQDPGLGLRLIYFSYDVKMKEKGDIPEGYSVSREKKERFSLILESASTNQTSMYLCASSLWDRDTDTQYFGPGTRLTVL.

The J gene is TRBJ1-1, the V gene TRBV7-9; D unclear. The germline V gene has CDR1 SEHNR and CDR2 FQNEAQ (reference sequence). Trimming took off 5 bases at V and 5 bases at J, with 9 bases between the two ends. This CDR3 has 12 residues. The CDR3 DNA follows: TGTGCCAGCAGCAACGCGTGGACTGAAGCTTTCTTT. Translated: CASSNAWTEAFF.

V gene TRBV3-1 (or the pseudogene TRBV3-2) combines with J gene TRBJ1-2; D unresolved. This CDR3 spans 13 amino acids. The ends were cut back, 4 bases at V and 1 base at J, with 7 bases in the middle. Germline assignment: CDR1 LGHDT and CDR2 YNNKEL (reference sequence). The CDR3 DNA sequence: TGTGCCAGCAGCCTTTACAGTAACTATGGCTACACCTTC. The encoded protein is CASSLYSNYGYTF.

V is TRBV11-2 and J is TRBJ2-2; perhaps TRBD2 as D (6 bases). Germline V CDR1 and CDR2: SGHAT, FQNNGV. The CDR3 spans 15 residues. Trimming left V 6 bases short and J 5 bases short, with 16 bases between. This CDR3 is CASSLTSLGTGELFF. CDR3 in DNA: TGTGCCAGCAGTTTAACTAGCTTGGGGACCGGGGAGCTGTTTTTT.

V and J are TRBV6-5 and TRBJ1-5, with D possibly being TRBD1 (5 bases). The CDR3 covers 13 residues. Trimming removed 6 bases at V and 6 bases at J, with 12 bases between. Germline V gene data show CDR1 as MNHEY and CDR2 as SVGAGI. In DNA, the CDR3 is TGTGCCAGCAGGCAGGGCGTGAGTCAGCCCCAGCATTTT. It encodes CASRQGVSQPQHF.

Notes on this clone: Relative to the germline gene, one junction end is altered; a read error may explain this. This sequence joins TRBV7-7 and TRBJ2-3; the D gene is possibly TRBD2 (6 bases). In germline, CDR1 is SSHAT, CDR2 FNYEAQ (reference sequence). CDR3 length: 14 residues. In DNA form, the CDR3 reads TGTGCTAGCAGCCCGGGACTGGACACAGATACGCAGTATTTT. Protein sequence: CASSPGLDTDTQYF.

This chain joins TRBV7-8 and TRBJ1-5; 7 positions match TRBD1. The ends lost 4 bases at V and 1 base at J; junction bases unmatched: 10. CDR1 is SGHVS and CDR2 is FQNEAQ in the germline V gene. The CDR3 runs 17 residues. The CDR3 is CASSSEPRGASNQPQHF. CDR3 sequence (DNA): TGTGCCAGCAGCTCCGAACCCAGGGGGGCGAGCAATCAGCCCCAGCATTTT.

To note about this clone: This specimen includes other DNA sequences encoding the same CDR3. The chain combines TRBV5-1 with TRBJ1-1, with D perhaps matching TRBD1 (6 bases). This CDR3 region has 14 residues. The V end lost 2 bases, the J end lost 1 base, and 9 bases lay between the germline ends. CDR1 and CDR2 from the germline V gene are SGHRS and YFSETQ. This CDR3 reads CASSLQGGNTEAFF. CDR3 nucleotide sequence: TGCGCCAGCAGCTTACAGGGTGGGAACACTGAAGCTTTCTTT.

The chain recombines TRBV7-2 with TRBJ1-1; perhaps TRBD1 as D (6 bases). The CDR3 totals 16 residues. Germline V gene data show CDR1 as SGHTA and CDR2 as FQGNSA. With 1 base removed from V and 0 bases from J, the gap between germline ends came to 12 bases. The CDR3 loop is CASSLERAGVNTEAFF. The CDR3 coding sequence is TGTGCCAGCAGCTTAGAAAGAGCAGGGGTGAACACTGAAGCTTTCTTT.

The chain carries TRBV9 and TRBJ2-3, with D tentatively TRBD2 (5 bases). The V and J ends lost 4 bases and 6 bases respectively, with 18 bases between them. Germline V gene lookup returns CDR1 SGDLS and CDR2 YYNGEE. The CDR3 contains 15 residues. As DNA, the CDR3 is TGTGCCAGCAGCCCTGAGGGCCCTCTTTCCGATACGCAGTATTTT. Translating it yields CASSPEGPLSDTQYF.

The J gene is TRBJ2-2, the V gene TRBV4-1; 10 bases are a match to TRBD2. The J segment lost 1 base and the V segment lost 1 base, leaving 3 bases of the junction unmatched. This CDR3 has 17 amino acids. Germline V lookup: CDR1 MGHRA, CDR2 YSYEKL. Here the CDR3 DNA reads TGCGCCAGCAGCCAAGTTCCTAGCGGGAGGAACACCGGGGAGCTGTTTTTT. Its translation: CASSQVPSGRNTGELFF.

CDR3 loop: CATSSGQVNTGELFF. The CDR3 region has the DNA TGTGCCACCAGCTCGGGACAGGTTAACACCGGGGAGCTGTTTTTT. The genes are TRBV15 and TRBJ2-2; 8 bases line up with TRBD1. The germline V gene has CDR1 LNHNV and CDR2 YYDKDF (reference sequence). Trimming took 5 bases from V and 2 from J; bases not matched to a gene: 4. There are 15 residues in the CDR3.

This clone has only one observation. The same CDR3 also results from other DNA sequences found in this sample. V and J are TRBV27 and TRBJ1-2; D may be TRBD1 (6 bases). V shed 5 bases and J shed 1 base, with 8 bases lying between them. The CDR3 covers 13 residues. The germline CDR1 and CDR2 sequences are MNHEY and SMNVEV (reference sequence). CDR3 loop: CASSRTVNYGYTF. In DNA form, the CDR3 reads TGTGCCAGCAGTAGGACAGTTAACTATGGCTACACCTTC.

The chain carries TRBV25-1 and TRBJ1-6; possible D gene TRBD1, 6 bases. Per germline, CDR1 MGHDK and CDR2 SYGVNS. Trimming shortened V by 2 bases and J by 7 bases, and 6 bases separated the two germline ends. The CDR3 sequence is 13 residues long. The CDR3 DNA is TGTGCCAGCAGTGAAACAGGGAATTCACCCCTCCACTTT. As protein: CASSETGNSPLHF.

The V and J genes are TRBV11-2 and TRBJ2-7, with 7 bases fitting TRBD2. The length of the CDR3 is 15 residues. Germline CDR1 and CDR2: SGHAT and FQNNGV. V lost 1 base, J lost 3 bases, and 6 bases stayed unmatched. The CDR3 region has the DNA TGTGCCAGCAGCTTAGGTCGGGGGGAGCTCTACGAGCAGTACTTC. Its translation is CASSLGRGELYEQYF.

The gene calls are TRBV27 and TRBJ2-1, with 9 bases identical to TRBD2. This CDR3 has 15 amino acids. CDR1 and CDR2 (germline): MNHEY, SMNVEV (reference sequence). V dropped 7 bases and J dropped 7; count of bases not matched to a gene: 11. CDR3 DNA: TGTGCCAGCATACTCTCTGGCGGGGGGGAAAATGAGCAGTTCTTC. Protein: CASILSGGGENEQFF.

This rearrangement joins TRBV6-5 to TRBJ1-5; a weak D match, TRBD1 (6 bases). Germline CDR1 and CDR2: MNHEY and SVGAGI. V was clipped by 7 bases and J by 0 bases, with 13 bases between them. The CDR3 is 15 amino acids. CDR3 protein: CASTGGAYSNQPQHF. The CDR3 DNA sequence: TGTGCCAGCACCGGGGGGGCTTATAGCAATCAGCCCCAGCATTTT.